This T cell receptor beta chain came from a study of blood T cell repertoires in COVID-19. Background on the study: The origin of the acute and convalescent COVID-19 samples was the United States, Italy and Spain.

The authors' processing: By means of reference gene primer amplification, nucleated cell counts were estimated. TCRdb keeps only in-frame clones here, not all; method: immunoSEQ multiplex PCR. V and J calls and clone size are those listed in that table; D and trimming were worked out from the DNA. The table has 90,000 to 120,000 clones, 69% seen once. The source material was peripheral blood. This TCR came from a man at least 80 years old with acute or convalescent COVID-19.

CDR3 in DNA: TGTGCCATCAGTGAGTCCAAGGGGTCTAGCGGGAATCAAGAGACCCAGTACTTC. Protein sequence: CAISESKGSSGNQETQYF. This chain links TRBV10-3 with TRBJ2-5; 9 nucleotides agree with TRBD2. Germline loops: CDR1 ENHRY, CDR2 SYGVKD. This CDR3 has 18 residues. The J segment lost 2 bases and the V segment lost 0 bases, leaving 10 bases of the junction unmatched.